The clone carrying this T cell receptor (beta chain) was counted between two and nine times. The antigen is unknown. The sample belongs to a study of OX40 agonist ivuxolimab in advanced cancers. Across the whole study: Patients were dosed with the agonistic anti-OX40 (CD134) antibody ivuxolimab.

The germline V gene has CDR1 MGHRA and CDR2 YSYEKL. The CDR3 has 15 residues. V was pared by 6 bases and J by 5 bases, with 11 bases of the junction left unmatched. Produced via immunoSEQ multiplex PCR; TCRdb's table is partial and in-frame only. The sample has about 86,000 clones, about 94% seen once; the top ten hold 1% to 1.3%. Study-wide results and caveats: Researchers report that CD8+ T cells had, on average, more expanded clones than CD4+.

This receptor was obtained from an adult with an advanced solid tumor such as melanoma, head and neck, liver or kidney cancer. J is TRBJ2-7 and V is TRBV4-1, with 9 bases lining up with TRBD2. Specimen: CD4+ or CD8+ T cells sorted from blood, collected in a trial of the OX40 agonist ivuxolimab. The CDR3 loop reads CASSVEREVYHEQYF. As DNA, the CDR3 is TGCGCCAGCAGTGTCGAGCGGGAGGTGTACCACGAGCAGTACTTC.